These T cell receptor beta chains were read from a single sample in a study of identical twins. TCRdb reprocessed the 5' RACE reads with MiXCR, giving one entry per CDR3 protein. The sample contains around 160,000 distinct CDR3 sequences, under 4.5% of which appear only once. Sequencing was carried out using memory T cells sorted from blood. These receptors were collected from a man aged 18 to 35 in good health. Each CDR3 is given with its conserved first and last residue. D genes are given only for firm matches. Some rows have no size entry. The others give once, few or many, or a class for an expanded clone.

-	TRBV7-6	-	TRBJ2-2	CATHSRNGELFF	TGTGCCACCCACTCCCGGAACGGGGAGCTGTTTTTT
-	TRBV24-1	many	TRBJ2-5	CATSDLDSYQETQYF	TGTGCCACCAGTGATTTGGACAGCTACCAAGAGACCCAGTACTTC
-	TRBV11-2	many	TRBJ2-1	CASSLDPGPLRHEQFF	TGTGCCAGCAGCTTAGACCCCGGCCCCTTACGCCATGAGCAGTTCTTC
TRBD2	TRBV9	many	TRBJ2-5	CASSVTGLAGETQYF	TGTGCCAGCAGCGTTACGGGACTAGCGGGTGAGACCCAGTACTTC
TRBD2	TRBV10-3	many	TRBJ2-1	CAISELGTSGINEQFF	TGTGCCATCAGTGAGTTGGGGACTAGCGGGATCAATGAGCAGTTCTTC
TRBD2	TRBV4-2	many	TRBJ2-1	CASSQGTSGSKLDEQFF	TGTGCCAGCAGCCAAGGGACTAGCGGGAGTAAACTTGATGAGCAGTTCTTC
-	TRBV19	many	TRBJ2-2	CASSRGPPGGELFF	TGTGCCAGTAGTCGCGGGCCCCCGGGGGGGGAGCTGTTTTTT
TRBD2	TRBV15	many	TRBJ2-3	CATSREGGLAGADTQYF	TGTGCCACCAGCAGAGAAGGAGGACTAGCGGGCGCAGATACGCAGTATTTT
TRBD2	TRBV6-2/TRBV6-3	many	TRBJ2-5	CASSYRATSGRESEETQYF	TGTGCCAGCAGTTACCGCGCGACTAGCGGTAGAGAATCAGAAGAGACCCAGTACTTC
-	TRBV6-5	many	TRBJ1-1	CASSYLQGNTEAFF	TGTGCCAGCAGTTACCTGCAGGGGAACACTGAAGCTTTCTTT
-	TRBV4-2	many	TRBJ2-1	CASSTPGRNNEQFF	TGTGCCAGCAGCACTCCGGGACGGAACAATGAGCAGTTCTTC
-	TRBV4-2	-	TRBJ1-1	CASSQDAGGTEAFF	TGTGCCAGCAGCCAAGATGCGGGTGGCACTGAAGCTTTCTTT
-	TRBV3-1	many	TRBJ2-6	CASSQTGFSGANVLTF	TGTGCCAGCAGTCAGACAGGTTTCTCTGGGGCCAACGTCCTGACTTTC
-	TRBV11-1	-	TRBJ2-6	CASSLEAGPLSGANVLTF	TGTGCCAGCAGCTTAGAGGCGGGCCCCCTCTCTGGGGCCAACGTCCTGACTTTC
-	TRBV7-2	many	TRBJ2-7	CASRRTSTYEQYF	TGTGCCAGCAGACGAACGTCTACCTACGAGCAGTACTTC
-	TRBV20-1	many	TRBJ1-5	CSARGREHQPQHF	TGCAGTGCTAGAGGCAGGGAACATCAGCCCCAGCATTTT
-	TRBV5-6	many	TRBJ2-3	CASSLMQGRADTQYF	TGTGCCAGCAGCTTGATGCAGGGAAGGGCAGATACGCAGTATTTT
-	TRBV25-1	medium-sized	TRBJ2-1	CASRTLDNEQFF	TGTGCCAGCAGGACACTTGACAATGAGCAGTTCTTC
-	TRBV7-9	many	TRBJ1-1	CASSSQTGTEAFF	TGTGCCAGCAGCTCCCAGACGGGCACTGAAGCTTTCTTT
-	TRBV11-2	many	TRBJ2-7	CASSLTTGPYEQYF	TGTGCCAGCAGCTTAACAACAGGACCCTACGAGCAGTACTTC
-	TRBV5-1	many	TRBJ2-3	CASSLDAGPAGTDTQYF	TGCGCCAGCAGCTTGGATGCGGGACCGGCGGGGACAGATACGCAGTATTTT
TRBD2	TRBV7-6	many	TRBJ2-2	CASSILAGGPGAGELFF	TGTGCCAGCAGCATACTAGCGGGAGGGCCCGGGGCCGGGGAGCTGTTTTTT
-	TRBV6-1	many	TRBJ2-7	CASREQGSYEQYF	TGTGCCAGCAGGGAACAGGGCAGCTACGAGCAGTACTTC
TRBD1	TRBV5-1	many	TRBJ2-5	CASSPGQGAETQYF	TGCGCCAGCAGCCCGGGACAGGGGGCAGAGACCCAGTACTTC
-	TRBV5-5	many	TRBJ1-5	CASSLAGTLSNQPQHF	TGTGCCAGCAGCTTGGCCGGGACACTGAGCAATCAGCCCCAGCATTTT
-	TRBV7-8	-	TRBJ1-5	CASSLVANQPQHF	TGTGCCAGCAGCTTAGTTGCCAATCAGCCCCAGCATTTT